Presented here are 29 T cell receptor beta chains from one specimen sequenced in a study of cytomegalovirus exposure and HLA in healthy donors (dated by TCRdb to about 2017). Libraries were prepared through the immunoSEQ multiplex PCR assay. The multiplex PCR relied on a mix of 60 forward primers for TCR Vbeta segments and 13 reverse primers for TCR Jbeta segments. TCRdb stores this immuneACCESS table with in-frame sequences only. Part of the clones is absent; in the studies checked, under half of the shortfall reflects unresolved V genes, and no reason is known for the rest. In this sample the table shows under 200,000 clones, roughly 80% of which occur a single time. The ten largest account for about 0.77% of the sample. Sequenced sample: PBMCs. These receptors came from a young woman in good health and CMV-seronegative.

The chain is built from TRBV7-9 and TRBJ2-7; D is undetermined. The CDR3 runs to 14 residues. The V gene lost 4 bases and the J gene lost 2 bases, with 12 bases spanning the gap. Germline V gene lookup returns CDR1 SEHNR and CDR2 FQNEAQ (reference sequence). The CDR3 DNA follows: TGTGCCAGCAGCTCAAGCCCAACCACCTACGAGCAGTACTTC. As protein: CASSSSPTTYEQYF.

The chain recombines TRBV5-6 with TRBJ2-2; 7 nucleotides agree with TRBD1. This CDR3 has 16 amino acids. Germline assignment: CDR1 SGHDT and CDR2 YYEEEE. J lost 6 bases, V lost 2 bases, and 10 bases had no gene match. The CDR3 DNA is TGTGCCAGCAGCTTTGGGTTGGGACAGTCCTCCGGGGAGCTGTTTTTT. Protein sequence: CASSFGLGQSSGELFF.

The V and J genes are TRBV23-1 and TRBJ2-2; tentatively, D is TRBD2 (6 bases). TRBV23-1 is an ORF; its function is uncertain. The V and J ends lost 11 bases and 0 bases respectively, with 16 bases between them. The CDR3 is made up of 15 amino acids. The CDR3 sequence is CAVEGGVANTGELFF. In DNA form, the CDR3 reads TGCGCCGTTGAGGGCGGGGTGGCGAACACCGGGGAGCTGTTTTTT.

The V gene is TRBV12-5, the J gene TRBJ1-1, with D unclear. Germline V gene data show CDR1 as LGHNT and CDR2 as FRNRAP. There are 15 residues in the CDR3. Trimming left V 1 base short and J 2 bases short, with 11 bases between. CDR3 in amino acids: CASGLGLTDNTEAFF. CDR3 sequence (DNA): TGTGCTAGTGGTTTGGGTCTCACAGACAACACTGAAGCTTTCTTT.

This clone was counted only a few times. This chain joins TRBV6-4 and TRBJ2-1; the match to TRBD2 covers 9 bases. V was clipped by 4 bases and J by 4 bases; unmatched bases: 2. Germline V lookup: CDR1 MRHNA, CDR2 SNTAGT. The CDR3 covers 14 residues. The CDR3 sequence is CASSVLAGYNEQFF. The CDR3 bases are TGTGCCAGCAGTGTCCTAGCGGGGTACAATGAGCAGTTCTTC.

The chain is built from TRBV14 and TRBJ2-1; D not certain. The germline V gene has CDR1 SGHDN and CDR2 FVKESK. The V end was cut by 4 bases, the J end by 0 bases, with 19 bases between. CDR3 length: 18 residues. The CDR3 DNA is TGTGCCAGCAGCCCGCTTATACGTCCAGCGAGCTCCTACAATGAGCAGTTCTTC. Amino acid sequence: CASSPLIRPASSYNEQFF.

The V and J genes are TRBV19 and TRBJ2-5; the D gene is possibly TRBD2 (6 bases). Germline lookup yields CDR1 LNHDA and CDR2 SQIVND (reference sequence). This CDR3 region has 15 residues. V lost 9 bases and J 4 bases, leaving 21 bases between the germline ends. This CDR3 is CASRSSGLHRETQYF. DNA for the CDR3: TGTGCCAGCCGATCAAGCGGGTTACACAGAGAGACCCAGTACTTC.

The chain couples TRBV5-6 to TRBJ2-1; 9 nucleotides match TRBD2. Germline V gives CDR1 SGHDT, CDR2 YYEEEE. After removal of 4 bases from V and 4 bases from J, the junction contained 6 bases not matched to a gene. CDR3 length: 15 amino acids. The CDR3 sequence is CASSHLAGLYNEQFF. The DNA for the CDR3 is TGTGCCAGCAGCCATCTAGCGGGATTATACAATGAGCAGTTCTTC.

CDR3 sequence: CASSAGWEGQETQYF. The CDR3 nucleotides read TGTGCCAGCAGTGCGGGCTGGGAGGGCCAAGAGACCCAGTACTTC. The rearrangement links TRBV6-1 to TRBJ2-5; TRBD2 matches 7 bases. This CDR3 has 15 residues. Germline-derived CDR1 and CDR2 are MNHNS and SASEGT. After removal of 4 bases from V and 1 base from J, the junction contained 6 bases not matched to a gene.

The chain couples TRBV19 to TRBJ2-1, with TRBD2 matching over 8 bases. The CDR3 loop spans 17 amino acids. The germline gives CDR1 LNHDA, CDR2 SQIVND (reference sequence). V lost 1 base, J lost 4 bases, and 9 bases stayed unmatched. The CDR3 protein is CASSIAGGQAEYNEQFF. DNA for the CDR3: TGTGCCAGTAGTATAGCGGGAGGGCAGGCCGAGTACAATGAGCAGTTCTTC.

The chain has TRBV21-1 and TRBJ1-1; the listed D gene, TRBD1, was not tested against the DNA. TRBV21-1 is listed as a pseudogene. This CDR3 spans 16 amino acids. The CDR3 DNA reads TGTGCCAGCAGCAAACTACCCTCCAGGGGGAAGACTGAAGCTTTCTTT. Its translation: CASSKLPSRGKTEAFF.

The chain joins TRBV5-1 to TRBJ2-5; 9 nucleotides line up with TRBD2. The J call may be incorrect, as the DNA end agrees better with TRBJ2-7. The CDR3 totals 16 residues. Germline loops: CDR1 SGHRS, CDR2 YFSETQ. The CDR3: CASSILSGRGSYEQYF. DNA of the CDR3: TGCGCCAGCAGCATACTTAGCGGGAGAGGCTCCTACGAGCAGTACTTC.

The V and J genes are TRBV5-1 and TRBJ2-1; 9 bases align to TRBD2. Germline assignment: CDR1 SGHRS and CDR2 YFSETQ. V lost 7 bases to trimming and J lost 5 bases; unmatched junction nucleotides: 22. There are 19 residues in the CDR3. CDR3: CASRLGSEFLSGRNNEQFF. CDR3 coding DNA: TGCGCCAGCCGTTTAGGGTCAGAATTCTTAAGCGGGAGGAACAATGAGCAGTTCTTC.

This chain uses TRBV2 with TRBJ1-5; TRBD1 matches 11 bases. The CDR3 length is 14 residues. V dropped 6 bases and J dropped 6; count of bases not matched to a gene: 4. Germline CDR1 is SNHLY and CDR2 is FYNNEI. The chain's CDR3 is CASRGGTGGQPQHF. The DNA for the CDR3 is TGTGCCAGCAGGGGGGGGACAGGGGGTCAGCCCCAGCATTTT.

CDR3 region: CASSPTGYGYTF. In nucleotides, the CDR3 is TGTGCCAGCAGTCCTACAGGGTATGGCTACACCTTC. V usage is TRBV27 and J usage is TRBJ1-2, with a weak D call TRBD1 (6 bases). The CDR3 consists of 12 residues. From germline, CDR1 is MNHEY and CDR2 SMNVEV (reference sequence). Trimming shortened V by 5 bases and J by 5 bases, and 9 bases separated the two germline ends.

The chain has TRBV6-5 and TRBJ2-7; perhaps TRBD1 as D (5 bases). The germline gives CDR1 MNHEY, CDR2 SVGAGI. Trimming left V 6 bases short and J 3 bases short, with 15 bases between. The CDR3 contains 14 residues. CDR3 sequence: CASRSLGLVYEQYF. In nucleotides, the CDR3 is TGTGCCAGCAGGAGCCTGGGGCTAGTCTACGAGCAGTACTTC.

The CDR3 reads CASSQNLAGDTGELFF. As DNA, the CDR3 is TGTGCCAGCAGCCAAAATTTAGCGGGAGACACCGGGGAGCTGTTTTTT. V and J are TRBV4-2 and TRBJ2-2, with 9 bases lining up with TRBD2. V lost 2 bases to trimming and J lost 3 bases; unmatched junction nucleotides: 4. The germline V gene encodes CDR1 LGHNA and CDR2 YNFKEQ. This CDR3 is 16 amino acids long.

J is TRBJ1-2 and V is TRBV28; 10 bases align to TRBD1. V shed 5 bases, J shed 6 bases, and the junction held 9 bases outside the gene matches. Germline V gives CDR1 MDHEN, CDR2 SYDVKM. This CDR3 has 15 residues. The CDR3 region is CASSPSTGGLDGYTF. CDR3 nucleotide sequence: TGTGCCAGCAGTCCGTCGACAGGGGGCTTGGATGGCTACACCTTC.

The chain uses TRBV19 and TRBJ2-1; TRBD1 matches 12 bases. The CDR3 is 13 amino acids. The germline CDR1 and CDR2 sequences are LNHDA and SQIVND (reference sequence). Unmatched junction bases numbered 12, after V lost 11 bases and J lost 13 bases. This chain's CDR3 is CASNRGTGGGQFF. The DNA for the CDR3 is TGTGCCTCCAACCGCGGGACAGGGGGCGGTCAGTTCTTC.

The chain is built from TRBV11-3 and TRBJ2-7; D uncertain. The germline CDR1 and CDR2 sequences are SGHNT and YENEEA. Trimming shortened V by 3 bases and J by 7 bases, and 19 bases separated the two germline ends. The length of the CDR3 is 15 residues. The CDR3 spells CASSFDQSSRREQYF. In DNA, the CDR3 is TGTGCCAGCAGCTTCGACCAGTCCTCGAGGAGAGAGCAGTACTTC.

This clone has a handful of counts. V is TRBV6-4 and J is TRBJ2-6, with 8 bases lining up with TRBD1. Germline V gives CDR1 MRHNA, CDR2 SNTAGT. With V trimmed by 3 bases and J by 2 bases, 3 bases remained unmatched. The CDR3 is 16 amino acids. CDR3: CASSEDRATGANVLTF. The CDR3 coding sequence is TGTGCCAGCAGTGAGGACAGGGCTACTGGGGCCAACGTCCTGACTTTC.

This sequence joins TRBV6-1 and TRBJ2-7; 8 bases align to TRBD1. J gave up 4 bases and V 5 bases, and 10 bases lay outside the gene matches. The CDR3 covers 15 residues. Germline lookup yields CDR1 MNHNS and CDR2 SASEGT. CDR3 amino acids: CASSRRQGSNYEQYF. CDR3 coding DNA: TGTGCCAGCAGTAGACGACAGGGGAGTAATTACGAGCAGTACTTC.

The V call is TRBV19, the J call TRBJ1-5; 9 bases map to TRBD1. Germline values: CDR1 LNHDA, CDR2 SQIVND (reference sequence). With 4 bases clipped from V and 6 bases from J, the junction kept 10 bases outside the gene matches. This CDR3 is built from 16 residues. CDR3 sequence (DNA): TGTGCCAGTAGTAGCCCGGACAGGGGAATACCTCAGCCCCAGCATTTT. This sequence encodes CASSSPDRGIPQPQHF.

This clone has a single count. This rearrangement joins TRBV29-1 to TRBJ2-3, with TRBD2 matching 7 bases. The V segment lost 8 bases and the J segment 0 bases; nucleotides outside the gene matches: 8. The germline V gene has CDR1 SQVTM and CDR2 ANQGSEA. CDR3 size: 14 residues. As DNA, the CDR3 is TGCAGCAGTGGGGAGGGTTTTAGCACAGATACGCAGTATTTT. Translating gives CSSGEGFSTDTQYF.

A few counts support this clone. V usage is TRBV28 and J usage is TRBJ2-6; 11 nucleotides line up with TRBD1. Trimming cost V 2 bases and J 0 bases; bases outside gene matches: 3. Germline lookup yields CDR1 MDHEN and CDR2 SYDVKM. The CDR3 runs to 18 residues. The CDR3 coding sequence is TGTGCCAGCAGTTTAACGGGACAGGGGGTCTCTGGGGCCAACGTCCTGACTTTC. Protein sequence: CASSLTGQGVSGANVLTF.

The genes are TRBV19 and TRBJ2-7; 10 nucleotides line up with TRBD2. The CDR3 contains 14 residues. V lost 4 bases to trimming and J lost 4 bases; unmatched junction nucleotides: 4. CDR1 is LNHDA, CDR2 SQIVND, per germline (reference sequence). This chain's CDR3 is CASSTSGSVYEQYF. The CDR3 nucleotides read TGTGCCAGTAGTACTAGCGGGAGCGTATACGAGCAGTACTTC.

The chain joins TRBV5-1 to TRBJ1-3, with TRBD1 matching over 8 bases. The CDR3 consists of 18 residues. V dropped 2 bases and J dropped 0; count of bases not matched to a gene: 10. In germline, CDR1 is SGHRS, CDR2 YFSETQ. The CDR3 DNA follows: TGCGCCAGCAGCTTATCCGGGACAGGCCCCTACTCTGGAAACACCATATATTTT. Amino acids: CASSLSGTGPYSGNTIYF. The full variable domain, in which reference TRBV5-1 and TRBJ1-3 provide the parts outside the CDR3, is KAGVTQTPRYLIKTRGQQVTLSCSPISGHRSVSWYQQTPGQGLQFLFEYFSETQRNKGNFPGRFSGRQFSNSRSEMNVSTLELGDSALYLCASSLSGTGPYSGNTIYFGEGSWLTVV.

The V and J genes are TRBV21-1 and TRBJ2-3; the D call TRBD1 from the table was never checked on the DNA. TRBV21-1 is designated a pseudogene. This CDR3 spans 18 amino acids. CDR3 bases: TGTGCCAGCAGCAAAGAGGGCGCGGGACAGCTCCTGATAGATACGCAGTATTTT. Its protein is CASSKEGAGQLLIDTQYF.

This clone was counted once. The chain combines TRBV4-3 with TRBJ2-7, with no clear D. CDR3 length: 16 residues. The ends were cut back, 3 bases at V and 2 bases at J, with 17 bases in the middle. CDR1 is LGHNA and CDR2 is YSLEER in the germline V gene. CDR3 nucleotides: TGCGCCAGCAGCCAGAAGTTCGCGGCAACCACCTACGAGCAGTACTTC. This translates into CASSQKFAATTYEQYF.